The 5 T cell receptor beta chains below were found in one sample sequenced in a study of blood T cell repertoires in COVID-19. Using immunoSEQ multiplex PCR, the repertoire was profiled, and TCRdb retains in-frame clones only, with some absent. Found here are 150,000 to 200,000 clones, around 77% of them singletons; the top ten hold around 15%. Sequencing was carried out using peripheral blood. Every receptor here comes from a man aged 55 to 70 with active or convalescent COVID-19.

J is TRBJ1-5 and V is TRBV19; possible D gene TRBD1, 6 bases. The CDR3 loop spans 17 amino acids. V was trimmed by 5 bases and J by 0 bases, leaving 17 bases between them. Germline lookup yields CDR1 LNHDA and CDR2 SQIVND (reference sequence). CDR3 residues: CASSSDKTGNSNQPQHF. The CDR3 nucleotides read TGTGCCAGTAGTTCAGATAAGACAGGTAATAGCAATCAGCCCCAGCATTTT.

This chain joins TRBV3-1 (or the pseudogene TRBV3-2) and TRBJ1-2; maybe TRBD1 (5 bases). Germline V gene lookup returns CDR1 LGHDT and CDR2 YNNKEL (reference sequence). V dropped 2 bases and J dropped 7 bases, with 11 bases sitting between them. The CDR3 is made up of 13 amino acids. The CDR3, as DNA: TGTGCCAGCAGCCAAAATAGGGGATCTGGCTACACCTTC. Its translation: CASSQNRGSGYTF.

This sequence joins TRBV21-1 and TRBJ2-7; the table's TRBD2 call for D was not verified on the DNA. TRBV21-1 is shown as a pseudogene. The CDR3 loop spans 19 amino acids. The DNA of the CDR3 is TGTGCCAGCAGCAAAGAGCAGGGGACTAGCGGGAGGGCCAGCAACGAGCAGTACTTC. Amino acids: CASSKEQGTSGRASNEQYF.

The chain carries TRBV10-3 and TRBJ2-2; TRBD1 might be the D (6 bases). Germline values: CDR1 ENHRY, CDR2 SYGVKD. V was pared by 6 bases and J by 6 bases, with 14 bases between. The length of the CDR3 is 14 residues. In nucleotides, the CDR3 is TGTGCCATCAGGCCAGGGGATTTGGCCGGGGAGCTGTTTTTT. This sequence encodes CAIRPGDLAGELFF.

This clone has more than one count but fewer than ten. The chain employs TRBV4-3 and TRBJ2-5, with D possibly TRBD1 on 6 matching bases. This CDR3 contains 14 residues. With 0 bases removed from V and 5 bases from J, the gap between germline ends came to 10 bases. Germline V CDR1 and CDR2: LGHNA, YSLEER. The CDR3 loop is CASSQDLRGETQYF. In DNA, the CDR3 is TGCGCCAGCAGCCAAGATCTGAGGGGGGAGACCCAGTACTTC.